The 7 T cell receptor beta chains listed next were all sequenced from one sample in a study of T cell responses to AZD1222 COVID-19 vaccine. The protocol was immunoSEQ multiplex PCR, while the TCRdb copy is restricted to in-frame clones and leaves out a portion. In the table there are roughly 200,000 clones, around 93% of which are singletons. The sample in question was peripheral blood, obtained on day 0 of MenACWY control vaccination. Receptors were obtained from an adult in good health.

This chain connects TRBV28 to TRBJ2-3; 7 nucleotides line up with TRBD2. Germline V gene data show CDR1 as MDHEN and CDR2 as SYDVKM. CDR3 length: 14 residues. Trimming at V came to 7 bases and at J to 0 bases, leaving 4 bases not matched to a gene. CDR3: CASMGLPSTDTQYF. CDR3 coding DNA: TGTGCCAGCATGGGACTACCGAGCACAGATACGCAGTATTTT.

The chain combines TRBV7-9 with TRBJ1-2; D is undetermined. This CDR3 region has 13 residues. Per the germline V gene, CDR1 is SEHNR and CDR2 is FQNEAQ (reference sequence). Trimming removed 1 base from V and 2 bases from J, with 5 bases in between. This CDR3 is CASSLVGNYGYTF. Here the CDR3 DNA reads TGTGCCAGCAGCTTAGTTGGGAACTATGGCTACACCTTC.

The table lists this clone with a count of one. The chain joins TRBV6-6 to TRBJ2-7; D is uncertain. Germline V gives CDR1 MNHNY, CDR2 SVGAGI (reference sequence). Trimming took 5 bases from V and 0 from J, leaving 20 bases between them. CDR3 length equals 17 residues. CDR3 sequence: CASSPFHWAASSYEQYF. CDR3 coding DNA: TGTGCCAGCAGTCCATTCCATTGGGCCGCGAGCTCCTACGAGCAGTACTTC.

The rearrangement joins TRBV11-2 to TRBJ1-5, with D unclear. V dropped 0 bases and J dropped 4 bases, with 10 bases sitting between them. This CDR3 is built from 15 residues. In germline, CDR1 is SGHAT, CDR2 FQNNGV. CDR3 residues: CASSLDGLANQPQHF. The CDR3 DNA reads TGTGCCAGCAGCTTAGATGGCCTAGCAAATCAGCCCCAGCATTTT.

This clone is a singleton in its sample. The rearrangement uses TRBV9 and TRBJ2-1, with D perhaps TRBD1 or TRBD2 (5 bases each). The CDR3 has 16 residues. The V end lost 0 bases, the J end lost 5 bases, and 15 bases lay between the germline ends. CDR1 and CDR2 from the germline V gene are SGDLS and YYNGEE. In DNA, the CDR3 is TGTGCCAGCAGCGTAGCAGCTGGGGGAAAGGACAATGAGCAGTTCTTC. It translates to CASSVAAGGKDNEQFF.

The rearrangement uses TRBV5-6 and TRBJ1-6; D gene uncertain. The CDR3 consists of 15 residues. Germline loops: CDR1 SGHDT, CDR2 YYEEEE. V was shortened by 1 base and J by 0 bases, with 5 bases between the two germline ends. The CDR3 protein is CASSLRSSYNSPLHF. As DNA, the CDR3 is TGTGCCAGCAGCTTGAGGAGCTCCTATAATTCACCCCTCCACTTT.

The rearrangement uses TRBV28 and TRBJ1-2; 11 nucleotides align to TRBD1. The CDR3 runs to 15 residues. After removal of 5 bases from V and 2 bases from J, the junction contained 4 bases not matched to a gene. Germline assignment: CDR1 MDHEN and CDR2 SYDVKM. As DNA, the CDR3 is TGTGCCAGCAGTCACCGGACAGGGGGCAACTATGGCTACACCTTC. Amino acid sequence: CASSHRTGGNYGYTF.